The clone carrying this T cell receptor (beta chain) was seen a few times. The data are from a study of T-cell reconstitution after alpha-beta-depleted transplantation in children. Unique molecular identifiers were used in preparing the TCRbeta library. TCRdb reanalysed the PCR reads using MiXCR and keeps one entry per CDR3 protein. Of under 450,000 distinct CDR3 sequences listed, roughly 15% are singletons. Trimming took off 2 bases at V and 6 bases at J, with 16 bases between the two ends. Germline assignment: CDR1 MNHEY and CDR2 SVGAGI. This CDR3 has 16 residues. This clonotype was obtained from a boy in the first two years of life who had a stem cell transplant for Wiskott-Aldrich syndrome, so the T cells may come from the graft donor. The sequencing here drew on PBMCs, mostly from graft donor cells, taken 360 days after TCRalphabeta/CD19-depleted stem cell transplant. The V and J genes are TRBV6-5 and TRBJ2-2; D is unresolved. DNA for the CDR3: TGTGCCAGCAGTTACCGCGCGGAAACCTGGGCCGGGGAGCTGTTTTTT. Translation gives CASSYRAETWAGELFF.